These 7 T cell receptor beta chains share one sample of origin, sequenced in a study of control samples from healthy donors and cancer patients. Libraries were prepared by immunoSEQ multiplex PCR; TCRdb keeps only in-frame clonotypes and omits some of them. This table holds under 450,000 clones, approximately 92% found once. Specimen: PBMCs. These receptors were obtained from a man aged 40-55 years with head and neck cancer.

CDR3 sequence: CASSFFGAGAGETQYF. CDR3 sequence (DNA): TGTGCCAGCAGCTTCTTCGGAGCGGGGGCAGGGGAGACCCAGTACTTC. The rearrangement uses TRBV5-8 and TRBJ2-5; 8 nucleotides align to TRBD2. Germline loops: CDR1 SGHTS, CDR2 YDEGEE. This CDR3 has 16 residues. Trimming at V came to 2 bases and at J to 5 bases, leaving 11 bases not matched to a gene.

V usage is TRBV18 and J usage is TRBJ1-5, with D perhaps matching TRBD1 (6 bases). CDR3 length: 17 residues. Germline loops: CDR1 KGHSH, CDR2 LQKENI. The germline V and J ends were trimmed by 2 bases and 5 bases, with 19 bases remaining between them. In DNA, the CDR3 is TGTGCCAGCTCACCAGCCCTGGACAGCAGGATTTATCAGCCCCAGCATTTT. This gives the protein CASSPALDSRIYQPQHF.

This sequence joins TRBV9 and TRBJ2-2; no reliable D call. The CDR3 covers 13 residues. Germline V lookup: CDR1 SGDLS, CDR2 YYNGEE. Trimming left V 0 bases short and J 3 bases short, with 3 bases between. CDR3 sequence (DNA): TGTGCCAGCAGCGTAGGGCACACCGGGGAGCTGTTTTTT. Translated: CASSVGHTGELFF. Full variable domain (rest looked up from reference TRBV9 and TRBJ2-2): DSGVTQTPKHLITATGQRVTLRCSPRSGDLSVYWYQQSLDQGLQFLIQYYNGEERAKGNILERFSAQQFPDLHSELNLSSLELGDSALYFCASSVGHTGELFFGEGSRLTVL.

V usage is TRBV19 and J usage is TRBJ1-1, with D possibly matching TRBD1 (6 bases). The germline V gene has CDR1 LNHDA and CDR2 SQIVND (reference sequence). CDR3 size: 14 residues. CDR3 DNA sequence: TGTGCTTCGGGGGGGGGCTCCACGAACACTGAAGCTTTCTTT. Protein sequence: CASGGGSTNTEAFF.

V usage is TRBV28 and J usage is TRBJ1-6; D call uncertain. This CDR3 spans 14 amino acids. In germline, CDR1 is MDHEN, CDR2 SYDVKM. V was shortened by 6 bases and J by 6 bases, with 12 bases between the two germline ends. The DNA of the CDR3 is TGTGCCAGCAGGGGAGAAGTGTTTAATTCACCCCTCCACTTT. Translation: CASRGEVFNSPLHF.

This clone occurred once. This chain links TRBV6-5 with TRBJ2-3; D is perhaps TRBD1 or TRBD2 (5 bases each). CDR3 length: 15 amino acids. V dropped 4 bases and J dropped 3 bases, with 14 bases sitting between them. Germline V lookup: CDR1 MNHEY, CDR2 SVGAGI. CDR3 DNA: TGTGCCAGCAGTTCGTCACGGGGCTGGACAGATACGCAGTATTTT. The encoded protein is CASSSSRGWTDTQYF.

This clone is a singleton in its sample. V and J are TRBV7-2 and TRBJ2-4; D tentatively fits TRBD1 or TRBD2 (5 bases each). This CDR3 spans 17 amino acids. Per germline, CDR1 SGHTA and CDR2 FQGNSA. Trimming stripped 5 bases from V and 1 base from J, with 18 bases between. The CDR3 is CASSPRDGVGAKNIQYF. CDR3 sequence (DNA): TGTGCCAGCAGCCCCCGGGACGGGGTCGGGGCCAAAAACATTCAGTACTTC.